The 9 T cell receptor beta chains below come from one sample, sequenced in a study of shared clonotypes between healthy human individuals. The assay was immunoSEQ multiplex PCR, and TCRdb's table has in-frame clones only and misses some. This sample yields roughly 2.5 million clones, of which approximately 94% are seen a single time; roughly 0.15% belongs to the top ten. The source material was naive CD4+ T cells sorted from blood. Stated subset: CD45RA+ positively selected. These TCRs come from a man in his late teens or twenties in good health.

The CDR3 DNA is TGTGCCAGCAGCTTGGGACTCGTAGAGGATACGCAGTATTTT. This translates into CASSLGLVEDTQYF. The chain links TRBV7-9 to TRBJ2-3; the D gene is possibly TRBD2 (6 bases). V shed 3 bases and J shed 6 bases, with 13 bases lying between them. The V gene's germline CDR1 is SEHNR and CDR2 FQNEAQ (reference sequence). The CDR3 has 14 residues.

The V and J genes are TRBV5-6 and TRBJ2-7; D not resolved. Germline loops: CDR1 SGHDT, CDR2 YYEEEE. V was cut by 4 bases and J by 5 bases, with 19 bases left in between. The CDR3 has 15 residues. CDR3 nucleotides: TGTGCCAGCAGCCCAGCGCCCGGCCGGGCCCACGAGCAGTACTTC. Translation: CASSPAPGRAHEQYF.

This rearrangement joins TRBV14 to TRBJ2-2; D is unresolved. The CDR3 has 14 amino acids. Deletions cut 1 base from V and 4 bases from J, with 7 bases between. In germline, CDR1 is SGHDN, CDR2 FVKESK. CDR3 protein: CASSQVLGTGELFF. The CDR3, as DNA: TGTGCCAGCAGCCAAGTCCTCGGCACCGGGGAGCTGTTTTTT. Based on the CDR3 plus reference TRBV14 and TRBJ2-2, the full variable domain is EAGVTQFPSHSVIEKGQTVTLRCDPISGHDNLYWYRRVMGKEIKFLLHFVKESKQDESGMPNNRFLAERTGGTYSTLKVQPAELEDSGVYFCASSQVLGTGELFFGEGSRLTVL.

In its sample, this clone was seen a few times. V is TRBV29-1 and J is TRBJ1-1; D gene unclear. The CDR3 sequence is 14 residues long. Trimming cost V 7 bases and J 1 base, with 16 bases left between them. In germline, CDR1 is SQVTM, CDR2 ANQGSEA. CDR3 DNA sequence: TGCAGCGCCGAAGGTCGTGGGCCGAACACTGAAGCTTTCTTT. It specifies CSAEGRGPNTEAFF.

The chain joins TRBV7-9 to TRBJ2-3, with a tentative D call TRBD1 (6 bases). There are 15 residues in the CDR3. From germline, CDR1 is SEHNR and CDR2 FQNEAQ (reference sequence). Between the trimmed V and J ends, which lost 6 bases and 0 bases, there was a span of 13 bases. In DNA, the CDR3 is TGTGCCAGCAGTTACAGGGATTCTAGCACAGATACGCAGTATTTT. Translated, it gives CASSYRDSSTDTQYF. The variable domain in full, completed from reference TRBV7-9 and TRBJ2-3, reads DTGVSQNPRHKITKRGQNVTFRCDPISEHNRLYWYRQTLGQGPEFLTYFQNEAQLEKSRLLSDRFSAERPKGSFSTLEIQRTEQGDSAMYLCASSYRDSSTDTQYFGPGTRLTVL.

V and J are TRBV28 and TRBJ2-5; D ambiguous. Trimming pared 6 bases from V and 0 bases from J, leaving 14 bases between. From germline, CDR1 is MDHEN and CDR2 SYDVKM. The CDR3 has 15 amino acids. Here the CDR3 reads CASSLAGVYQETQYF. The CDR3 nucleotides read TGTGCCAGCAGCCTTGCAGGAGTATACCAAGAGACCCAGTACTTC.

The chain has TRBV5-5 and TRBJ1-5, with 7 bases identical to TRBD1. The length of the CDR3 is 13 residues. The germline V gene encodes CDR1 SGHKS and CDR2 YYEKEE (reference sequence). The ends lost 8 bases at V and 4 bases at J; junction bases unmatched: 6. CDR3 in amino acids: CASGTAGNQPQHF. Written as DNA, the CDR3 is TGTGCCAGTGGGACAGCGGGAAATCAGCCCCAGCATTTT.

The chain uses TRBV18 and TRBJ2-3; D may be TRBD1 (8 bases). Trimming removed 2 bases from V and 4 bases from J, with 22 bases in between. CDR3 length: 18 amino acids. Germline assignment: CDR1 KGHSH and CDR2 LQKENI. The CDR3 DNA sequence: TGTGCCAGCTCACCAAGGCAACAGGGGGGGACTTCTTCAGATACGCAGTATTTT. This codes for CASSPRQQGGTSSDTQYF.

The J gene is TRBJ2-7, the V gene TRBV6-5; D gene ambiguous. The CDR3 covers 14 residues. In germline, CDR1 is MNHEY, CDR2 SVGAGI. Trimming removed 7 bases from V and 0 bases from J, with 13 bases in between. In nucleotides, the CDR3 is TGTGCCAGCAAGTATGTGGCGTACTCCTACGAGCAGTACTTC. This codes for CASKYVAYSYEQYF.